This T cell receptor (beta chain) is from a study of blood T cells in healthy people across ages. Notes on the study in general: A roughly linear age-dependent decrease characterized TCR beta diversity per million T cells. Donors of long life had a larger count of naive CD4+ cells and greater diversity than aged donors.

Germline V gene lookup returns CDR1 DFQATT and CDR2 SNEGSKA (reference sequence). The ends lost 2 bases at V and 10 bases at J; junction bases unmatched: 9. The CDR3 consists of 15 residues. Combining a sample-barcoded 5' primer with a J-beta primer mix, a second PCR ran for roughly 7 to 12 cycles. TCRdb redid the calling of the 5' RACE reads with MiXCR, one entry per CDR3 protein. This sample has about 1 million distinct CDR3 sequences; under 55% occur once, and the top ten carry under 20%. Ten milliliters of peripheral blood were drawn from each donor into EDTA-treated tubes. In regard to this clonotype: What it binds is unknown.

The chain combines TRBV20-1 with TRBJ2-1; 12 positions match TRBD2. The sequence was obtained from a woman aged 55-69 years in good health. Sequencing was done on a sample of blood. Here the CDR3 DNA reads TGCAGTGCTAGACGAAGGGGACTAGCGGGCGGGGAGCAGTTCTTC. Translating gives CSARRRGLAGGEQFF.